A single sample gave rise to the 29 T cell receptor beta chains below, sequenced in a study of metastatic and nonmetastatic thyroid tumors. Not a single patient had been given any form of treatment at any point before undergoing thyroid surgery. TCRdb used MiXCR to call clones anew from the PCR reads. The sample has approximately 40,000 clones; roughly half are singletons. The sample comprised tumor tissue. These receptors were taken from a male donor with papillary thyroid cancer or a benign thyroid nodule (not recorded which). Some clones in this sample may be carry-over from other donors' samples.

The chain couples TRBV12-3 or TRBV12-4 to TRBJ1-5; no clear D gene. The CDR3 is 12 amino acids. Trimming left V 6 bases short and J 5 bases short, with 8 bases between. CDR3 protein: CASSPRYQPQHF. The CDR3 region has the DNA TGTGCCAGCAGCCCCCGCTATCAGCCCCAGCATTTT.

This clone was observed a few times. V usage is TRBV2 and J usage is TRBJ1-2; the match to TRBD1 covers 12 bases. Germline trimming cut 1 base from V and 7 bases from J; bases unmatched to any gene: 1. The CDR3 has 14 residues. The V gene's germline CDR1 is SNHLY and CDR2 FYNNEI. The CDR3 sequence: CASSEGGQGAGYTF. Written as DNA, the CDR3 is TGTGCCAGCAGTGAAGGGGGACAGGGGGCTGGCTACACCTTC.

This clone was picked up one time. The chain recombines TRBV13 with TRBJ2-1, with D tentatively TRBD2 (7 bases). V lost 4 bases, J lost 8 bases, and 21 bases lay in between. CDR3 length: 16 residues. Germline CDR1 PRHDT, CDR2 FYEKMQ (reference sequence). Here the CDR3 reads CASSSGRVRGFDEQFF. The CDR3 DNA reads as TGTGCCAGCAGCTCAGGGAGGGTAAGGGGGTTTGATGAGCAGTTCTTC. Full variable domain (outside the CDR3, taken from reference TRBV13 and TRBJ2-1): AAGVIQSPRHLIKEKRETATLKCYPIPRHDTVYWYQQGPGQDPQFLISFYEKMQSDKGSIPDRFSAQQFSDYHSELNMSSLELGDSALYFCASSSGRVRGFDEQFFGPGTRLTVL.

The V call is TRBV5-1, the J call TRBJ1-1, with D perhaps matching TRBD1 (5 bases). CDR1 is SGHRS and CDR2 is YFSETQ in the germline V gene. The length of the CDR3 is 14 residues. V was trimmed by 3 bases and J by 1 base, leaving 10 bases between them. For the CDR3, the DNA is TGCGCCAGCAGCTCGACAGTTTCGAACACTGAAGCTTTCTTT. Translated: CASSSTVSNTEAFF.

Relative to its sample, this clone is medium-sized (0.01 to 0.1%). The chain uses TRBV28 and TRBJ2-6; the D gene could be TRBD1 or TRBD2 (5 bases each). V was shortened by 6 bases and J by 4 bases, with 10 bases between the two germline ends. The germline V gene has CDR1 MDHEN and CDR2 SYDVKM. CDR3 length equals 14 residues. CDR3 sequence: CASRLRDGANVLTF. In nucleotides, the CDR3 is TGTGCCAGCAGACTCAGGGACGGGGCCAACGTCCTGACTTTC.

This chain uses TRBV11-2 with TRBJ2-1, with 11 bases fitting TRBD2. J gave up 6 bases and V 5 bases, and 9 bases lay outside the gene matches. This CDR3 region has 16 residues. Germline loops: CDR1 SGHAT, CDR2 FQNNGV. CDR3 coding DNA: TGTGCCAGCAGCCCCCGAGTAGCGGGGGGGATCAATGAGCAGTTCTTC. It translates to CASSPRVAGGINEQFF.

This clone was seen a handful of times. The chain recombines TRBV4-2 with TRBJ1-2; D gene uncertain. This CDR3 region has 12 residues. Between the trimmed V and J ends, which lost 2 bases and 8 bases, there was a span of 9 bases. Germline V gene lookup returns CDR1 LGHNA and CDR2 YNFKEQ. The DNA for the CDR3 is TGTGCCAGCAGCCAAAGGGTTTGGGGCTACACCTTC. Translating it yields CASSQRVWGYTF.

This clone appeared many times. The V gene is TRBV19, the J gene TRBJ2-1; either TRBD1 or TRBD2 may fit D (5 bases each). The germline V gene encodes CDR1 LNHDA and CDR2 SQIVND (reference sequence). The length of the CDR3 is 12 residues. V lost 6 bases to trimming and J lost 15 bases, with 18 bases between them. This CDR3 is CASSPGTTFRFF. CDR3 in DNA: TGTGCCAGTAGCCCCGGGACCACTTTCCGGTTCTTC. Full variable domain (rest looked up from reference TRBV19 and TRBJ2-1): DGGITQSPKYLFRKEGQNVTLSCEQNLNHDAMYWYRQDPGQGLRLIYYSQIVNDFQKGDIAEGYSVSREKKESFPLTVTSAQKNPTAFYLCASSPGTTFRFFGPGTRLTVL.

The chain couples TRBV30 to TRBJ1-5, with unresolved D. The germline V and J ends were trimmed by 0 bases and 10 bases, with 13 bases remaining between them. The CDR3 totals 13 residues. The germline V gene has CDR1 GTSNPN and CDR2 SVGIG (reference sequence). Written as DNA, the CDR3 is TGTGCCTGGAGTGTAACGGAGGTGGAACCCCAGCATTTT. This gives the protein CAWSVTEVEPQHF.

The V call is TRBV11-2, the J call TRBJ2-1, with D possibly being TRBD1 or TRBD2 (5 bases each). V was pared by 6 bases and J by 8 bases, with 20 bases between. The germline CDR1 and CDR2 sequences are SGHAT and FQNNGV. There are 15 residues in the CDR3. For the CDR3, the DNA is TGTGCCAGCAGTAACTACGGGACCCCGGGCGATGAGCAGTTCTTC. This translates into CASSNYGTPGDEQFF.

This clone was seen a few times. This chain connects TRBV15 to TRBJ1-5; D call uncertain. CDR1 is LNHNV and CDR2 is YYDKDF in the germline V gene (reference sequence). Trimming removed 0 bases from V and 3 bases from J, with 9 bases in between. The CDR3 is made up of 15 amino acids. In DNA, the CDR3 is TGTGCCACCAGCAGAGACCAAGGTCCCAATCAGCCCCAGCATTTT. It translates to CATSRDQGPNQPQHF.

The chain links TRBV6-2 or TRBV6-3 to TRBJ1-2, with TRBD1 matching over 7 bases. After removal of 7 bases from V and 0 bases from J, the junction contained 11 bases not matched to a gene. Germline loops: CDR1 MNHEY, CDR2 SVGEGT. The CDR3 is 16 residues long. The CDR3 reads CASNRWVQGPNYGYTF. The CDR3 bases are TGTGCCAGCAACCGATGGGTACAGGGGCCTAACTATGGCTACACCTTC.

This clone was counted only a few times. This rearrangement joins TRBV6-1 to TRBJ2-1; a weak D match, TRBD2 (6 bases). Germline CDR1 is MNHNS and CDR2 is SASEGT. CDR3 length equals 16 residues. Trimming pared 1 base from V and 0 bases from J, leaving 10 bases between. CDR3: CASSEGSGASYNEQFF. The DNA of the CDR3 is TGTGCCAGCAGTGAAGGTTCGGGAGCCTCCTACAATGAGCAGTTCTTC.

The chain has TRBV20-1 and TRBJ2-7, with TRBD2 as a possible D gene (6 bases). This CDR3 region has 15 residues. V was pared by 2 bases and J by 0 bases, with 14 bases between. Germline V gene data show CDR1 as DFQATT and CDR2 as SNEGSKA (reference sequence). In DNA form, the CDR3 reads TGCAGTGCTAGATACCGGGACTCAAGCTCCTACGAGCAGTACTTC. Translation: CSARYRDSSSYEQYF.

The genes are TRBV11-3 and TRBJ1-3; no firm D call. Germline-derived CDR1 and CDR2 are SGHNT and YENEEA. This CDR3 has 12 amino acids. V was clipped by 5 bases and J by 3 bases, with 5 bases between them. The CDR3: CASSLDGNTIYF. Here the CDR3 DNA reads TGTGCCAGCAGCCTCGATGGAAACACCATATATTTT.

This clone was seen a handful of times. The CDR3: CASSFREGQPQHF. CDR3 in DNA: TGTGCCAGTAGTTTTAGGGAAGGGCAGCCCCAGCATTTT. This sequence joins TRBV19 and TRBJ1-5, with D uncertain. Between the trimmed V and J ends, which lost 5 bases and 7 bases, there was a span of 12 bases. This CDR3 has 13 residues. The germline gives CDR1 LNHDA, CDR2 SQIVND (reference sequence).

This clone was picked up one time. The genes are TRBV28 and TRBJ2-5; D is undetermined. There are 12 residues in the CDR3. The V end was cut by 1 base, the J end by 1 base, with 1 base between. Germline V gene sequence: CDR1 MDHEN, CDR2 SYDVKM. The CDR3 loop reads CASSLSQETQYF. The CDR3 coding sequence is TGTGCCAGCAGTTTATCCCAAGAGACCCAGTACTTC.

This sequence joins TRBV20-1 and TRBJ1-6; D might be TRBD1 (5 bases). The V end was cut by 2 bases, the J end by 7 bases, with 15 bases between. The CDR3 loop spans 15 amino acids. Germline V lookup: CDR1 DFQATT, CDR2 SNEGSKA (reference sequence). The CDR3 spells CSARRSGTENSPLHF. CDR3 nucleotides: TGCAGTGCTAGACGCTCCGGGACGGAGAATTCACCCCTCCACTTT.

This clone was seen a few times. Germline is not matched at one junction end, which may reflect a read error. This chain joins TRBV28 and TRBJ2-7; tentative D call: TRBD2 (6 bases). The CDR3 runs to 15 residues. CDR1 is MDHEN, CDR2 SYDVKM, per germline. The CDR3 DNA reads TGTGTCAGCAGCCCTGGACAAGGCGGGACCTACGAGCAGTACTTC. Protein sequence: CVSSPGQGGTYEQYF.

The V call is TRBV30, the J call TRBJ2-7; TRBD1 matches at 10 bases. Germline loops: CDR1 GTSNPN, CDR2 SVGIG (reference sequence). The CDR3 is 16 residues long. The V segment lost 3 bases and the J segment 2 bases; nucleotides outside the gene matches: 10. CDR3 bases: TGTGCCTGGAGGCGGCCCGGGACAGGGGTGGCCTACGAGCAGTACTTC. It codes for CAWRRPGTGVAYEQYF.

Worth noting for this clone: One junction end does not reproduce the germline sequence, and a read error may be involved. V usage is TRBV4-1 and J usage is TRBJ2-7; 12 nucleotides line up with TRBD1. Germline V gene data show CDR1 as MGHRA and CDR2 as YSYEKL. This CDR3 has 16 amino acids. Written as DNA, the CDR3 is TGCGCCAGCAGCCAAGATCTCGGGACAGGGGGCGTTAGTAGGAACTTC. Its protein product is CASSQDLGTGGVSRNF.

V usage is TRBV20-1 and J usage is TRBJ1-5; TRBD1 matches 10 bases. The CDR3 consists of 14 residues. Losses at the gene ends were 4 bases for V and 4 bases for J; bases not matched to a gene: 4. Per the germline V gene, CDR1 is DFQATT and CDR2 is SNEGSKA (reference sequence). CDR3 region: CSAKTGGENQPQHF. In nucleotides, the CDR3 is TGCAGTGCTAAGACAGGGGGCGAAAATCAGCCCCAGCATTTT.

The chain links TRBV18 to TRBJ1-4; a weak D match, TRBD1 (6 bases). Between the trimmed V and J ends, which lost 3 bases and 6 bases, there was a span of 14 bases. Germline CDR1 is KGHSH and CDR2 is LQKENI. The CDR3 covers 15 residues. CDR3 amino acids: CASSPPAGEHEKLFF. In DNA, the CDR3 is TGTGCCAGCTCACCCCCGGCAGGGGAACATGAAAAACTGTTTTTT.

The chain couples TRBV30 to TRBJ1-1; 8 nucleotides align to TRBD1. The J segment lost 5 bases and the V segment lost 8 bases, leaving 13 bases of the junction unmatched. The germline CDR1 and CDR2 sequences are GTSNPN and SVGIG (reference sequence). The CDR3 runs 14 residues. The chain's CDR3 is CAAHLRGRRTEAFF. The CDR3 coding sequence is TGTGCCGCCCACCTCAGGGGGCGCCGGACTGAAGCTTTCTTT.

This clone was seen a handful of times. The CDR3 protein is CASRTGGGNTEAFF. CDR3 sequence (DNA): TGTGCCAGCAGGACAGGGGGTGGGAACACTGAAGCTTTCTTT. This chain connects TRBV28 to TRBJ1-1, with 9 bases aligning to TRBD1. Trimming at V came to 6 bases and at J to 1 base, leaving 3 bases not matched to a gene. The CDR3 covers 14 residues. Germline V gene data show CDR1 as MDHEN and CDR2 as SYDVKM.

The gene calls are TRBV20-1 and TRBJ1-6, with 12 nucleotides matching TRBD1. Germline V gives CDR1 DFQATT, CDR2 SNEGSKA (reference sequence). The J segment lost 18 bases and the V segment lost 5 bases, leaving 14 bases of the junction unmatched. This CDR3 is built from 14 residues. CDR3 loop: CSADPGQGAALGHF. Here the CDR3 DNA reads TGCAGTGCTGATCCGGGACAGGGGGCAGCGTTAGGCCACTTT.

This clone was observed a handful of times. The V and J genes are TRBV28 and TRBJ1-1; D call uncertain. CDR1 is MDHEN and CDR2 is SYDVKM in the germline V gene. Trimming took off 5 bases at V and 7 bases at J, with 11 bases between the two ends. The CDR3 length is 12 residues. CDR3 in amino acids: CASSATLFEAFF. For the CDR3, the DNA is TGTGCCAGCAGTGCCACCCTATTTGAAGCTTTCTTT.

This chain uses TRBV11-1 with TRBJ2-2, with D hard to call. The germline V gene has CDR1 SGHAT and CDR2 FQDESV (reference sequence). CDR3 size: 16 residues. V was clipped by 6 bases and J by 1 base, with 15 bases between them. The CDR3 nucleotides are TGTGCCAGCAGTCTGGGCGGACCCCTGAACACCGGGGAGCTGTTTTTT. This gives the protein CASSLGGPLNTGELFF.

J is TRBJ2-3 and V is TRBV11-3; 9 positions match TRBD1. CDR1 and CDR2 (germline): SGHNT, YENEEA. Germline trimming cut 5 bases from V and 3 bases from J; bases unmatched to any gene: 6. CDR3 length equals 15 residues. CDR3 residues: CASSPGTGWTDTQYF. The DNA of the CDR3 is TGTGCCAGCAGCCCCGGGACAGGGTGGACAGATACGCAGTATTTT.